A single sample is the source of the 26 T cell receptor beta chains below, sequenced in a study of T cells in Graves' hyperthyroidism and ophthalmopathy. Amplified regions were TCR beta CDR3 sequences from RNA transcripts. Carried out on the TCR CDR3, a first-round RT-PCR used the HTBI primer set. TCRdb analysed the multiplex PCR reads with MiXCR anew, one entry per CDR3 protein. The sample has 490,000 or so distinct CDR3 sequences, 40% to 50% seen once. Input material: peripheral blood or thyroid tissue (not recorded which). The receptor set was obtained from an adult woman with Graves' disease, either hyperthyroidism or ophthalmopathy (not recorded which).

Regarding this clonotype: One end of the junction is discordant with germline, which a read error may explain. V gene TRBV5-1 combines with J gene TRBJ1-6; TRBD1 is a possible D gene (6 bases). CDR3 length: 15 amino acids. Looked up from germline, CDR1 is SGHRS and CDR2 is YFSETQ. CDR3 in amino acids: CASSLVQGGNSPLHF. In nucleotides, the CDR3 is TGTGCCAGCAGCTTGGTACAGGGAGGCAATTCACCCCTCCACTTT.

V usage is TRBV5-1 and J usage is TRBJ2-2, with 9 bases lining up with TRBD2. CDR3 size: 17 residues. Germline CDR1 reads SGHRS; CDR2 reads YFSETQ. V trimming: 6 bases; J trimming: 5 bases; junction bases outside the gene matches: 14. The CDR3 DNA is TGCGCCAGCACCCTCAGAGTGATAGCGGGAGTTACCGGGGAGCTGTTTTTT. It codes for CASTLRVIAGVTGELFF.

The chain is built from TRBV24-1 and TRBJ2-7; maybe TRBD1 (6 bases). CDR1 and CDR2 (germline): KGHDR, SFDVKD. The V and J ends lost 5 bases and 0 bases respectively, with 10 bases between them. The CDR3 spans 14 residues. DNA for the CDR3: TGTGCCACCAGTGCACAGGGTCCCTCCTACGAGCAGTACTTC. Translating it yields CATSAQGPSYEQYF.

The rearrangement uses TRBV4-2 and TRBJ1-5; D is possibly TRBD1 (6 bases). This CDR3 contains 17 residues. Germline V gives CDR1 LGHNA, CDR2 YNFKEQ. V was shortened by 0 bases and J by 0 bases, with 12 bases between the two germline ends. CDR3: CASSQDQGHPSNQPQHF. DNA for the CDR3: TGTGCCAGCAGCCAAGATCAGGGACACCCTAGCAATCAGCCCCAGCATTTT.

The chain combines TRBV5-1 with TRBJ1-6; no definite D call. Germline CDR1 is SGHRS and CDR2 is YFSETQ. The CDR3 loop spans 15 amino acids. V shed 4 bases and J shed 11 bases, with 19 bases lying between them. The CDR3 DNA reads TGCGCCAGCAGCGGGCGGGAAGGTGGCGTAACACCCCTCCACTTT. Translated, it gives CASSGREGGVTPLHF.

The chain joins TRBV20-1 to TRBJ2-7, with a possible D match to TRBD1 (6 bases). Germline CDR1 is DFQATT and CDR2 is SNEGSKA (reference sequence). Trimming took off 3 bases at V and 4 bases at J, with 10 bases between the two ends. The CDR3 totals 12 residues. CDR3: CSARSQGYEQYF. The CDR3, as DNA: TGCAGTGCTAGGTCCCAGGGGTACGAGCAGTACTTC.

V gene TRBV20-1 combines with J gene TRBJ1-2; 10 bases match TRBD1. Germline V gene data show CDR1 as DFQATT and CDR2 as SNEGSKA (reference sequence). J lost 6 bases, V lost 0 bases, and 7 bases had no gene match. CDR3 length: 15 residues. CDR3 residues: CSARDPKTGGDGYTF. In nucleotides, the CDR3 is TGCAGTGCTAGAGATCCTAAGACAGGGGGCGATGGCTACACCTTC.

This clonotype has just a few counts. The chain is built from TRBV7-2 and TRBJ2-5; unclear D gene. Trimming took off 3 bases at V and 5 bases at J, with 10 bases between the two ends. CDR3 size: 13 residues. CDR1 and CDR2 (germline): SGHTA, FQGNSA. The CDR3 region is CASSLAVGETQYF. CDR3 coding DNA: TGTGCCAGCAGCTTGGCCGTCGGGGAGACCCAGTACTTC.

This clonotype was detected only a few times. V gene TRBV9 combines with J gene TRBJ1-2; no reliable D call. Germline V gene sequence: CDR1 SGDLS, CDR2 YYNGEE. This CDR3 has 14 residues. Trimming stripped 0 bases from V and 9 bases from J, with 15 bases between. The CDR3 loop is CASSVGVAARSYTF. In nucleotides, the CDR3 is TGTGCCAGCAGCGTAGGGGTAGCGGCGAGGAGCTACACCTTC.

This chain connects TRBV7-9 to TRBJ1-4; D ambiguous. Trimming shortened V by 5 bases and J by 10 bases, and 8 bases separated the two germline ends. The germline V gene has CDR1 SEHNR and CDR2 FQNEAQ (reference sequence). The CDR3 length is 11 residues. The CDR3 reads CASSLGLKLFF. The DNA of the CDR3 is TGTGCCAGCAGCCTCGGTCTAAAACTGTTTTTT.

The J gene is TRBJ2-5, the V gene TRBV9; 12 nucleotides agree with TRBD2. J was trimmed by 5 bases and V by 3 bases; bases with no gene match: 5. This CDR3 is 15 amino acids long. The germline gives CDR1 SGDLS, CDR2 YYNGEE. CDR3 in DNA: TGTGCCAGCAGCGCTAGCGGGGGGGCCGCCGAGACCCAGTACTTC. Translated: CASSASGGAAETQYF.

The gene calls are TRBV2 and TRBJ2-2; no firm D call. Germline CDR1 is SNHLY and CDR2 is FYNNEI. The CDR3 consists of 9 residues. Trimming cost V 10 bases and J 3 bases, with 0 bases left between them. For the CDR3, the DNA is TGTGCCAACACCGGGGAGCTGTTTTTT. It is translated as CANTGELFF.

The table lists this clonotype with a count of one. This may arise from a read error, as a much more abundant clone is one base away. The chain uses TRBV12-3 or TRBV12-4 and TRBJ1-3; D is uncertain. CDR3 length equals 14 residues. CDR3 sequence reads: CASRDSKSGNAIYF. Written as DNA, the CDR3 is TGTGCCAGCCGAGACTCCAAATCTGGAAACGCCATATATTTT.

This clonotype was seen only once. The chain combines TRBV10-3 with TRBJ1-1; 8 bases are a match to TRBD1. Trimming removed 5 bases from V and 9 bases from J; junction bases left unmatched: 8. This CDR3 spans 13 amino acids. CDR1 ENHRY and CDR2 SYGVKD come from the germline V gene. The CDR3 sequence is CAISLYGDRKAFF. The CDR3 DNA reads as TGTGCCATCAGTCTCTACGGGGACAGGAAAGCTTTCTTT.

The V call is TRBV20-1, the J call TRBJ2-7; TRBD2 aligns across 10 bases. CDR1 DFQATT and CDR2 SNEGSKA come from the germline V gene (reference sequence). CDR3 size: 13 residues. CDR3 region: CVAVGLASYEQYF. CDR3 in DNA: TGCGTTGCGGTGGGACTAGCGAGCTACGAGCAGTACTTC.

The CDR3 DNA follows: TGTGCCAGCAGCGGTGTCCGGGTGAACACTGAAGCTTTCTTT. It encodes CASSGVRVNTEAFF. The V and J genes are TRBV7-2 and TRBJ1-1; D ambiguous. Germline CDR1 SGHTA, CDR2 FQGNSA. The CDR3 totals 14 residues. Trimming removed 5 bases from V and 0 bases from J, with 10 bases in between.

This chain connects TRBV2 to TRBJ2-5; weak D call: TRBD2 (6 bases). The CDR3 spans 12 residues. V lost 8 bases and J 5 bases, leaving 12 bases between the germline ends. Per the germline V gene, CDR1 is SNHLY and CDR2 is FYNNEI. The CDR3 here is CASFLEGETQYF. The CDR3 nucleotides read TGTGCCAGCTTCTTGGAGGGCGAGACCCAGTACTTC.

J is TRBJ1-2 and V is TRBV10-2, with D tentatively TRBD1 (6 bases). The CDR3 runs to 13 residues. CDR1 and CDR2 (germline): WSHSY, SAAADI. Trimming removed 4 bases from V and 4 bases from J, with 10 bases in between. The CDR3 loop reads CASSVGGLYGYTF. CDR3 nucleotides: TGCGCCAGCAGTGTAGGGGGACTCTATGGCTACACCTTC.

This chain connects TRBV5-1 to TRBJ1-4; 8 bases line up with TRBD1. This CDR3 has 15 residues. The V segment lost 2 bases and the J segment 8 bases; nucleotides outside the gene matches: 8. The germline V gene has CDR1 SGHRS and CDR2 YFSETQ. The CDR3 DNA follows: TGCGCCAGCAGCTTTACTCAGGGGGCAGGGGAAAAACTGTTTTTT. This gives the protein CASSFTQGAGEKLFF.

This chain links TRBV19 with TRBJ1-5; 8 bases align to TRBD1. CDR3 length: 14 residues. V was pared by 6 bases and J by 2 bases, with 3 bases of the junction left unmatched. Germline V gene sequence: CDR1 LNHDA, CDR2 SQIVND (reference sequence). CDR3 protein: CASSPTGGNQPQHF. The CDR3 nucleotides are TGTGCCAGTAGCCCGACAGGGGGCAATCAGCCCCAGCATTTT. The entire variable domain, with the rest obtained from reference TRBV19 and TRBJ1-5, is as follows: DGGITQSPKYLFRKEGQNVTLSCEQNLNHDAMYWYRQDPGQGLRLIYYSQIVNDFQKGDIAEGYSVSREKKESFPLTVTSAQKNPTAFYLCASSPTGGNQPQHFGDGTRLSIL.

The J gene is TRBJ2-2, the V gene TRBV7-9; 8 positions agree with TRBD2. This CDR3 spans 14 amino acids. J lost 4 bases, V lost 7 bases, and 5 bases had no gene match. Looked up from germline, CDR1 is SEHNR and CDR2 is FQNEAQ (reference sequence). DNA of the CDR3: TGTGCCAGCACGGGAGGGGTCGCCACCGGGGAGCTGTTTTTT. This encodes CASTGGVATGELFF.

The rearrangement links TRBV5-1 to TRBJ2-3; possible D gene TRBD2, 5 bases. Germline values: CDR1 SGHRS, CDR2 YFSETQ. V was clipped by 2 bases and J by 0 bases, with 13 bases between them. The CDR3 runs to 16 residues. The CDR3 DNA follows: TGCGCCAGCAGCTTAGGAGGCGGTACTAGCACAGATACGCAGTATTTT. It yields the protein CASSLGGGTSTDTQYF.

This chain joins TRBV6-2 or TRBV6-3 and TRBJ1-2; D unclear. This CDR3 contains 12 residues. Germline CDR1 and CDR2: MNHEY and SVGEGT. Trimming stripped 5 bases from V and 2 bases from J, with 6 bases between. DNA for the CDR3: TGTGCCAGCAGTCGGCACAACTATGGCTACACCTTC. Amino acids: CASSRHNYGYTF.

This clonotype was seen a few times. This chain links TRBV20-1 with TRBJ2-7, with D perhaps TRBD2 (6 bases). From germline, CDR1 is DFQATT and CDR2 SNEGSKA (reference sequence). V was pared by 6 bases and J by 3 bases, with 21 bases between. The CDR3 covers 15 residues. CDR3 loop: CSALALAHRLYEQYF. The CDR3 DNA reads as TGCAGTGCCCTGGCCCTAGCGCACAGACTCTACGAGCAGTACTTC.

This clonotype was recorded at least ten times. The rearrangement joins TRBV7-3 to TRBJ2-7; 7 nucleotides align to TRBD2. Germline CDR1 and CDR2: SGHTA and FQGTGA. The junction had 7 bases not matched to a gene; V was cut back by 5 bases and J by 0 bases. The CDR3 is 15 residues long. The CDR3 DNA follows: TGTGCCAGCAGCCCGGAAGCGGGACGCTCCTACGAGCAGTACTTC. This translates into CASSPEAGRSYEQYF.

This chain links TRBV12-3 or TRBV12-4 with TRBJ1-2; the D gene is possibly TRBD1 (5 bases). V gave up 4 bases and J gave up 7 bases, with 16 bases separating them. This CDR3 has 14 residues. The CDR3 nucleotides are TGTGCCAGCAGTTCCAGGACGGCCGGGGGTGGCTACACCTTC. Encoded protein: CASSSRTAGGGYTF.